Listed below are T cell receptor beta chains from one sample, sequenced in a study of blood T cell repertoires in COVID-19. Assay: immunoSEQ multiplex PCR; the TCRdb copy retains only in-frame clones and omits some. The table includes under 350,000 clones, 90% detected once. Input material: PBMCs or T cells enriched from blood (not recorded which). All receptors derive from a man between 60 and 75 years old who had recovered from COVID-19. Both conserved end residues are part of each CDR3. Fields, in order: J gene, clone size, D gene, V gene, CDR3 protein, CDR3 DNA. A D gene is named only where the DNA matches it firmly. Clone size is not always given. Where it is, it says once, few, many or a class for expanded clones.

>TRBJ2-7|.|TRBD2|TRBV4-1
CASSQGRLAGEQYF
TGCGCCAGCAGCCAAGGTAGACTAGCTGGCGAGCAGTACTTC
>TRBJ1-2|.|TRBD1|TRBV27
CASRDRTYGYTF
TGTGCCAGCAGGGACAGGACCTATGGCTACACCTTC
>TRBJ2-2|.|TRBD2|TRBV11-3
CASSPMGGSTGELFF
TGTGCCAGCAGCCCCATGGGGGGGTCCACCGGGGAGCTGTTTTTT
>TRBJ1-2|.|.|TRBV28
CASSSGHGYTF
TGTGCCAGCAGTTCGGGTCATGGCTACACCTTC
>TRBJ1-2|.|.|TRBV13
CASSLYAEIYGYTF
TGTGCCAGCAGCTTATATGCGGAAATCTATGGCTACACCTTC
>TRBJ2-7|.|TRBD1|TRBV27
CASKLGTGASYEQYF
TGTGCCAGCAAGCTCGGGACAGGGGCCTCCTACGAGCAGTACTTC
>TRBJ2-3|once|.|TRBV2
CASRPGQKRSTDTQYF
TGTGCCAGCAGACCCGGACAGAAACGGTCCACAGATACGCAGTATTTT
>TRBJ2-7|.|.|TRBV6-2/TRBV6-3
CASSHMGAGNEQYF
TGTGCCAGCAGTCACATGGGGGCAGGCAACGAGCAGTACTTC
>TRBJ2-1|few|TRBD1|TRBV19
CASSRNRDRGRNEQFF
TGTGCCAGTAGTCGGAACCGGGACAGGGGGCGCAATGAGCAGTTCTTC
>TRBJ1-4|.|.|TRBV7-9
CASSVSSTNEKLFF
TGTGCCAGCAGCGTTAGCTCAACTAATGAAAAACTGTTTTTT
>TRBJ2-7|once|TRBD2|TRBV7-9
CASSSTTSGSWHEQYF
TGTGCCAGCAGCTCAACCACTAGCGGGAGTTGGCACGAGCAGTACTTC
>TRBJ1-2|.|.|TRBV30
CAWSGGRGGHYGYTF
TGTGCCTGGAGTGGGGGAAGGGGGGGACACTATGGCTACACCTTC
>TRBJ2-7|.|TRBD1|TRBV10-2
CASSTGTGRLYEQYF
TGCGCCAGCAGTACCGGGACAGGGCGACTCTACGAGCAGTACTTC
>TRBJ1-4|.|.|TRBV19
CASLGGGAGKNEKLFF
TGTGCCAGCCTAGGTGGTGGGGCAGGGAAGAATGAAAAACTGTTTTTT
>TRBJ1-5|once|TRBD1|TRBV4-1
CASSQKGQGNQPQHF
TGCGCCAGCAGCCAAAAGGGACAGGGGAATCAGCCCCAGCATTTT
>TRBJ2-5|.|.|TRBV9
CASSPLGEKETQYF
TGTGCCAGCAGCCCGCTTGGGGAGAAAGAGACCCAGTACTTC
>TRBJ2-1|.|TRBD1|TRBV29-1
CSALGQGGYEQFF
TGCAGCGCCCTCGGACAGGGTGGCTATGAGCAGTTCTTC
>TRBJ2-7|.|TRBD1|TRBV2
CASSAGTGAYEQYF
TGTGCCAGCAGCGCCGGGACAGGGGCCTACGAGCAGTACTTC
>TRBJ2-1|.|TRBD2|TRBV6-5
CASSYRAPGLEQFF
TGTGCCAGCAGTTACCGGGCCCCGGGACTAGAGCAGTTCTTC
>TRBJ1-2|few|.|TRBV25-1
CASSLGLNYGYTF
TGTGCCAGCAGCCTAGGACTCAACTATGGCTACACCTTC
>TRBJ2-1|.|TRBD2|TRBV30
CAWSPGGERQQFF
TGTGCCTGGTCCCCGGGGGGGGAACGTCAGCAGTTCTTC
>TRBJ1-2|.|TRBD1|TRBV18
CASSPSGQAEGYTF
TGTGCCAGCTCACCTTCGGGACAGGCGGAAGGCTACACCTTC